This entry concerns a single T cell receptor beta chain. J gave up 8 bases and V 0 bases, and 6 bases lay outside the gene matches. The CDR3 extends over 15 amino acids. The V gene's germline CDR1 is SGHVS and CDR2 FNYEAQ. This sample stems from a study of OX40 agonist ivuxolimab in advanced cancers. Sequencing used immunoSEQ multiplex PCR; TCRdb keeps in-frame clones, though not all of them. Of roughly 110,000 clones in the sample, approximately 89% were seen once. The chain carries TRBV7-6 and TRBJ1-2; 10 bases line up with TRBD1. The sequencing used CD4+ or CD8+ T cells sorted from blood, collected in a trial of the OX40 agonist ivuxolimab. This clonotype originated in an adult with an advanced solid tumor such as melanoma, head and neck, liver or kidney cancer. CDR3 region: CASSLAGTGVWGYTF. CDR3 DNA: TGTGCCAGCAGCTTAGCCGGGACAGGGGTTTGGGGCTACACCTTC. Supplemented by reference TRBV7-6 and TRBJ1-2, the full variable domain reads GAGVSQSPRYKVTKRGQDVALRCDPISGHVSLYWYRQALGQGPEFLTYFNYEAQQDKSGLPNDRFSAERPEGSISTLTIQRTEQRDSAMYRCASSLAGTGVWGYTFGSGTRLTVV.